These 14 T cell receptor beta chains came from one sample sequenced in a study of glioma-infiltrating T cells after dendritic cell vaccination. Using immunoSEQ multiplex PCR, the repertoire was profiled, and TCRdb retains in-frame clones only, with some absent. The data show over 70,000 clones, with roughly four fifths seen just once and 2.1% held by the top ten. Here the sequenced sample was blood, taken before dendritic cell vaccination. These receptors were obtained from a human donor with glioblastoma.

This chain links TRBV19 with TRBJ1-6; TRBD1 matches 7 bases. Trimming took 7 bases from V and 10 from J; bases not matched to a gene: 13. From germline, CDR1 is LNHDA and CDR2 SQIVND (reference sequence). The CDR3 totals 15 residues. In DNA, the CDR3 is TGTGCCAGTAACTCCGGGGGACAGATTTGGTCACCCCTCCACTTT. As protein: CASNSGGQIWSPLHF.

The chain couples TRBV11-2 to TRBJ1-6; D gene unclear. V was pared by 5 bases and J by 8 bases, with 10 bases between. The CDR3 runs to 13 residues. CDR1 SGHAT and CDR2 FQNNGV come from the germline V gene. The CDR3 nucleotides are TGTGCCAGCAGCCCGATACACGATTCACCCCTCCACTTT. It is translated as CASSPIHDSPLHF. The whole variable domain, filled in from reference TRBV11-2 and TRBJ1-6, reads EAGVAQSPRYKIIEKRQSVAFWCNPISGHATLYWYQQILGQGPKLLIQFQNNGVVDDSQLPKDRFSAERLKGVDSTLKIQPAKLEDSAVYLCASSPIHDSPLHFGNGTRLTVT.

The chain couples TRBV10-3 to TRBJ2-3; possible D gene TRBD2, 6 bases. The CDR3 is made up of 16 amino acids. Germline CDR1 and CDR2: ENHRY and SYGVKD. V was cut by 8 bases and J by 6 bases, with 24 bases left in between. CDR3 loop: CAIPLGRRPGGDTQYF. As DNA, the CDR3 is TGTGCCATCCCCTTGGGGAGGCGGCCCGGCGGGGATACGCAGTATTTT.

The CDR3, as DNA: TGCAGCGTTGATATGCAGGGGGATGAGCAGTTCTTC. Translating it yields CSVDMQGDEQFF. The rearrangement joins TRBV29-1 to TRBJ2-1; TRBD1 aligns across 7 bases. The CDR3 length is 12 residues. The V gene end was trimmed by 3 bases and the J gene end by 8 bases; junction bases not matched to a gene: 4. CDR1 is SQVTM, CDR2 ANQGSEA, per germline.

This chain links TRBV5-6 with TRBJ2-1, with TRBD1 matching over 12 bases. Trimming at V came to 2 bases and at J to 7 bases, leaving 4 bases not matched to a gene. Germline values: CDR1 SGHDT, CDR2 YYEEEE. The CDR3 loop spans 15 amino acids. CDR3 nucleotides: TGTGCCAGCAGCTTCGTGGGACAGGGGGCTAATGAGCAGTTCTTC. As protein: CASSFVGQGANEQFF.

The gene calls are TRBV7-9 and TRBJ1-4; D is uncertain. Germline CDR1 is SEHNR and CDR2 is FQNEAQ (reference sequence). Trimming took 2 bases from V and 2 from J, leaving 6 bases between them. The CDR3 is made up of 14 amino acids. Here the CDR3 reads CASSLSGTNEKLFF. For the CDR3, the DNA is TGTGCCAGCAGCTTAAGCGGGACTAATGAAAAACTGTTTTTT. The full variable domain, in which reference TRBV7-9 and TRBJ1-4 provide the parts outside the CDR3, is DTGVSQNPRHKITKRGQNVTFRCDPISEHNRLYWYRQTLGQGPEFLTYFQNEAQLEKSRLLSDRFSAERPKGSFSTLEIQRTEQGDSAMYLCASSLSGTNEKLFFGSGTQLSVL.

The V call is TRBV11-2, the J call TRBJ1-2, with TRBD1 matching over 8 bases. Germline V gene sequence: CDR1 SGHAT, CDR2 FQNNGV. V lost 4 bases to trimming and J lost 8 bases; unmatched junction nucleotides: 12. The CDR3 covers 15 residues. The CDR3: CASSSMTGVSAGYTF. Here the CDR3 DNA reads TGTGCCAGCAGCTCAATGACAGGGGTCTCGGCCGGCTACACCTTC. The complete variable domain, with remaining parts taken from reference TRBV11-2 and TRBJ1-2, reads EAGVAQSPRYKIIEKRQSVAFWCNPISGHATLYWYQQILGQGPKLLIQFQNNGVVDDSQLPKDRFSAERLKGVDSTLKIQPAKLEDSAVYLCASSSMTGVSAGYTFGSGTRLTVV.

This clone was seen a few times. The V gene is TRBV18, the J gene TRBJ1-6, with a possible D match to TRBD1 (5 bases). Germline CDR1 and CDR2: KGHSH and LQKENI. V dropped 4 bases and J dropped 6 bases, with 16 bases sitting between them. The CDR3 loop spans 16 amino acids. The CDR3 sequence is CASSLPNRSVNSPLHF. In DNA, the CDR3 is TGTGCCAGCTCACTTCCCAACAGGAGCGTTAATTCACCCCTCCACTTT. The full variable domain, with the rest looked up from reference TRBV18 and TRBJ1-6, is NAGVMQNPRHLVRRRGQEARLRCSPMKGHSHVYWYRQLPEEGLKFMVYLQKENIIDESGMPKERFSAEFPKEGPSILRIQQVVRGDSAAYFCASSLPNRSVNSPLHFGNGTRLTVT.

The rearrangement links TRBV12-2 to TRBJ2-7; TRBD2, the D gene given by the table, was not confirmed from the DNA. TRBV12-2 is reported as a pseudogene. This CDR3 has 16 amino acids. CDR3 nucleotide sequence: TGTGCAAGTCGCCCATCGGGGATATTACAGAGCTACGAGCAGTACGTC. It encodes CASRPSGILQSYEQYV.

This clone appeared once. This chain uses TRBV19 with TRBJ2-1, with 8 bases that match TRBD1. Looked up from germline, CDR1 is LNHDA and CDR2 is SQIVND (reference sequence). J was trimmed by 4 bases and V by 3 bases; bases with no gene match: 8. The CDR3 length is 16 residues. The CDR3 region is CASSMQGAGIYNEQFF. The CDR3, as DNA: TGTGCCAGTAGTATGCAGGGGGCTGGGATTTACAATGAGCAGTTCTTC.

This clone was recorded only once. The chain joins TRBV2 to TRBJ1-1; possible D gene TRBD1, 5 bases. Germline CDR1 is SNHLY and CDR2 is FYNNEI. Trimming shortened V by 1 base and J by 6 bases, and 6 bases separated the two germline ends. CDR3 size: 12 residues. In nucleotides, the CDR3 is TGTGCCAGCAGTGAAGGGGGCCCTGAAGCTTTCTTT. Its protein product is CASSEGGPEAFF. Full variable domain (remainder filled in from reference TRBV2 and TRBJ1-1): EPEVTQTPSHQVTQMGQEVILRCVPISNHLYFYWYRQILGQKVEFLVSFYNNEISEKSEIFDDQFSVERPDGSNFTLKIRSTKLEDSAMYFCASSEGGPEAFFGQGTRLTVV.

The rearrangement joins TRBV6-5 to TRBJ1-1; 7 bases align to TRBD1. From germline, CDR1 is MNHEY and CDR2 SVGAGI. The V segment lost 4 bases and the J segment 4 bases; nucleotides outside the gene matches: 9. The CDR3 is 15 amino acids. The CDR3 reads CASSSGGAPPTEAFF. In nucleotides, the CDR3 is TGTGCCAGCAGTTCAGGGGGTGCCCCCCCCACTGAAGCTTTCTTT.

The chain is built from TRBV18 and TRBJ2-1; TRBD1 matches 8 bases. The CDR3 loop spans 13 amino acids. The trim removed 4 bases at V and 8 bases at J, leaving 4 bases unmatched. Germline V gene sequence: CDR1 KGHSH, CDR2 LQKENI. CDR3 nucleotide sequence: TGTGCCAGCTCACTTTCGGACAGGGATGAGCAGTTCTTC. Encoded protein: CASSLSDRDEQFF.

The gene calls are TRBV5-4 and TRBJ1-4, with D possibly matching TRBD1 (5 bases). In germline, CDR1 is SGHNT, CDR2 YYREEE (reference sequence). V was cut by 0 bases and J by 8 bases, with 14 bases left in between. This CDR3 is 15 amino acids long. The CDR3 DNA is TGTGCCAGCAGCTTGGCAGGCAGGGTGGGCGAAAAACTGTTTTTT. This translates into CASSLAGRVGEKLFF.